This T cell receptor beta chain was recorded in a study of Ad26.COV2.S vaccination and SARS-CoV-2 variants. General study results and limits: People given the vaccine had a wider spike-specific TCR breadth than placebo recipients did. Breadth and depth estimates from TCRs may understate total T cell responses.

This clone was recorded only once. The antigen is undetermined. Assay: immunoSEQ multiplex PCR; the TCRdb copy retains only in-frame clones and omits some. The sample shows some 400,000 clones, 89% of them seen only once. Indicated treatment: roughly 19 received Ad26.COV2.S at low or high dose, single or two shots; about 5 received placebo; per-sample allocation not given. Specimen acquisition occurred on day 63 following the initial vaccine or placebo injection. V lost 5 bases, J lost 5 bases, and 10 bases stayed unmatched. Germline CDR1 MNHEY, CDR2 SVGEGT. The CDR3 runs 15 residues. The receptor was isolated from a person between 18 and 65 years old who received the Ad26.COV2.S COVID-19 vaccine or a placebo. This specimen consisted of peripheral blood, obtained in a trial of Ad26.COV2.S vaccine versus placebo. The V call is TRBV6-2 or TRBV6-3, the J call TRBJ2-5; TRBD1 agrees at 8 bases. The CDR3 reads CASSPLRGRGETQYF. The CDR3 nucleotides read TGTGCCAGCAGTCCCCTCAGGGGGCGAGGCGAGACCCAGTACTTC.